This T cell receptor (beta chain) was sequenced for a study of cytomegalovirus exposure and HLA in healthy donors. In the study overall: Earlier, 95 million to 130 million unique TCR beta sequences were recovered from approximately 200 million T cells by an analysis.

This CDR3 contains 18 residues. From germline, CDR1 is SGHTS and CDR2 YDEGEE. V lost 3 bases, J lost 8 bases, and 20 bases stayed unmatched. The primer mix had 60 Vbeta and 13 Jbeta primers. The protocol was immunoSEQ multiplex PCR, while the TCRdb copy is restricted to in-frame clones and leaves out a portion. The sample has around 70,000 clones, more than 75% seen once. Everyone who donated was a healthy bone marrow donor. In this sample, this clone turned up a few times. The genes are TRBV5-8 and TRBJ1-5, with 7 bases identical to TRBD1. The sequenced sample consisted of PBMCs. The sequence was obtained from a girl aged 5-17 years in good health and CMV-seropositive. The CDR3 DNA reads TGTGCCAGCAGCTCTCGTCAGAGGGGGCGAAGAGTACCGAAGCCCCAGCATTTT. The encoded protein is CASSSRQRGRRVPKPQHF. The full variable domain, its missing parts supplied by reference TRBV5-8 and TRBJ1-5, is EAGVTQSPTHLIKTRGQQATLRCSPISGHTSVYWYQQALGLGLQFLLWYDEGEERNRGNFPPRFSGRQFPNYSSELNVNALELEDSALYLCASSSRQRGRRVPKPQHFGDGTRLSIL.